This is a list of T cell receptor beta chains from one sample in a study of cytomegalovirus exposure and HLA in healthy donors. Libraries were prepared by immunoSEQ multiplex PCR; TCRdb keeps only in-frame clonotypes and omits some of them. Of some 200,000 clones in the sample, around 83% were seen once. Sequenced input: PBMCs. The source of these receptors is a girl aged 10 to 17 in good health and CMV-seronegative. Both conserved end residues are part of each CDR3. Each record gives: clone size, V gene, CDR3 protein. Only part of the rows carry a size: once, few, many, or a class if the clone is expanded.

>-|TRBV14
CASSTFDYSYEQYF
>few|TRBV5-1
CASSLTSGQGATEAFF
>-|TRBV4-2
CASSHNQLPSYNEQFF
>few|TRBV10-2
CAVRLAGGNTGELFF
>-|TRBV7-7
CASSLAGLAALDEQFF
>-|TRBV28
CASLQGGSSYEQYF
>-|TRBV27
CASSSGDSNYGYTF
>-|TRBV12-5
CASGFRENSPLHF
>-|TRBV28
CASSPDRGSGNTIYF
>-|TRBV6-5
CASRGGRSTYEQYF
>-|TRBV28
CASSLRGANQPQHF
>few|TRBV5-8
CASSFYRDTSSYEQYF
>-|TRBV19
CASRPQGGNQPQHF
>-|TRBV28
CASSSGLGREGRNTQYF
>-|TRBV2
CASSYRGSAEAFF
>-|TRBV7-6
CASSPGQGGSNQPQHF
>-|TRBV7-7
CASSLAPDYEQYF
>once|TRBV29-1
CSVGANREPQHF
>-|TRBV6-1
CASSGLRGSSTEAFF
>-|TRBV28
CASSTRETQYF
>-|TRBV29-1
CSVAAGWDYGYTF
>-|TRBV7-3
CASSRTSGGYNEQFF
>-|TRBV7-8
CASSLEPTGYSYGYTF
>-|TRBV2
CASSDSFRTGDEQYF
>-|TRBV2
CASSDSNNNEQFF
>-|TRBV7-2
CASSARASGVGTDTQYF
>-|TRBV27
CASSQVSNYGYTF
>-|TRBV30
CAWNRGMESDTQYF
>few|TRBV10-3
CAISKGDFGNTIYF
>-|TRBV11-2
CASSYLSGGHLLRSYEQYF
>few|TRBV11-2
CASSSQGRGGSYNEQFF
>-|TRBV6-1
CASTTSPYQETQYF
>-|TRBV5-4
CASSLSLARFDTQYF
>-|TRBV2
CASRTGQFFNYEQYF
>-|TRBV9
CASSVGNSHYGYTF
>-|TRBV10-3
CAISEFGGGAPLHF
>-|TRBV5-5
CASSLAAVEETQYF
>-|TRBV2
CASSVRPGGVPYEQYF
>-|TRBV7-3
CASSLNGRASQETQYF
>once|TRBV18
CASSQGGRNEQYF
>-|TRBV10-3
CAISADGAGGYTF
>-|TRBV6-5
CASSYFTQNTEAFF
>once|TRBV18
CASSPAWKTGRDGYTF
>-|TRBV27
CASSSLSERLGEKLFF
>-|TRBV2
CASALAGDPSSYNEQFF
>-|TRBV28
CASSRRDRNQPQHF
>-|TRBV5-1
CASSPKEVAGIRGPDTQYF
>-|TRBV18
CASSPQVPSGYNEQFF
>once|TRBV5-4
CASSGGLAALGDTQYF
>-|TRBV5-1
CASSPRLAGKTYEQYF
>-|TRBV13
CASRLLAGGPDTQYF
>-|TRBV4-1
CASSPTGDSRTQYF
>few|TRBV5-1
CASSSKRDPSYNEQFF